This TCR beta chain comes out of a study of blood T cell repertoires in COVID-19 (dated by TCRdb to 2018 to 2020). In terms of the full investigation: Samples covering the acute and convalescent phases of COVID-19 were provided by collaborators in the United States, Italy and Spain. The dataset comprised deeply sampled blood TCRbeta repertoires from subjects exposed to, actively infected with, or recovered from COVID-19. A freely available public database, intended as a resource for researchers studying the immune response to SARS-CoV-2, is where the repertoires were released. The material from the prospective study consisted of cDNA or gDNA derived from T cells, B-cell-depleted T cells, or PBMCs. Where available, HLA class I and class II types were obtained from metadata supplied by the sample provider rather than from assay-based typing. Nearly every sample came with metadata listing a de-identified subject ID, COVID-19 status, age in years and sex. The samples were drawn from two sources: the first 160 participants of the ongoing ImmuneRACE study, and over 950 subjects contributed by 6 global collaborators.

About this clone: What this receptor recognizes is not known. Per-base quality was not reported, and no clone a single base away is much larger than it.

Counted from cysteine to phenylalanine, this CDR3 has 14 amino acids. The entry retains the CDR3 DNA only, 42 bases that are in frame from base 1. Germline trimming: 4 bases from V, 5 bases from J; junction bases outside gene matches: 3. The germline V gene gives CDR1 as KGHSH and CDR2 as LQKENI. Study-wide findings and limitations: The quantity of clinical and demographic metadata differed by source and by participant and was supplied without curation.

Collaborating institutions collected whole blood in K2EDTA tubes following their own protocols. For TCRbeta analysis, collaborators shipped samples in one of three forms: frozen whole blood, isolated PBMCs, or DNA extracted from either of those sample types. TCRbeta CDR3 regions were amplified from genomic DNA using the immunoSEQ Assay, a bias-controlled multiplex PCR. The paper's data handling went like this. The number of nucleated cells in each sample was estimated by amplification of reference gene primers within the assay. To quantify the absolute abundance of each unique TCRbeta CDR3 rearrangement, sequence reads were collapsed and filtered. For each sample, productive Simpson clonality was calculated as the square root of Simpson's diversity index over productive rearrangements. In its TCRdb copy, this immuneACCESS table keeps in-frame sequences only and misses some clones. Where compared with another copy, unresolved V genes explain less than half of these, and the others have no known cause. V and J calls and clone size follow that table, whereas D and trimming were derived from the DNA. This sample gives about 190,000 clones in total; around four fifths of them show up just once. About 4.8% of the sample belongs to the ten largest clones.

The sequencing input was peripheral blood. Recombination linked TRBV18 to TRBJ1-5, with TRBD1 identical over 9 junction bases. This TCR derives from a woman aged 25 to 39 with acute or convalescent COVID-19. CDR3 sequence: CASSLRTGDQPQHF. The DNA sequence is TGTGCCAGCTCACTTCGGACAGGGGATCAGCCCCAGCATTTT.